Below, one TCR beta chain is given with its context. One junction end does not reproduce the germline sequence, and a read error may be involved. Clones were read by immunoSEQ multiplex PCR, and TCRdb kept only the in-frame ones, dropping some. The repertoire holds more than 250,000 clones, with around four fifths as singletons. The data were taken from a study of blood T cell repertoires in COVID-19. The sequence was collected from a man in his sixties who had recovered from COVID-19. The sequenced sample was peripheral blood.

CDR3 amino acids: CASSPPGGAQETQYF. The DNA of the CDR3 is TGTGCTAGCAGCCCACCGGGGGGGGCCCAAGAGACCCAGTACTTC. The chain couples TRBV7-7 to TRBJ2-5, with 8 positions matching TRBD2. The CDR3 totals 15 residues. Per the germline V gene, CDR1 is SSHAT and CDR2 is FNYEAQ (reference sequence).